This TCR beta chain was observed in a study of T cells in Graves' hyperthyroidism and ophthalmopathy. Study outcomes and limitations: Before onset, ophthalmopathy was predicted by the model a median roughly 6.4 months earlier.

As regards this clonotype: The antigen remains unidentified.

Amplification yielded TCR beta CDR3 regions, with RNA transcripts as the source. With the HTBI primer set, the TCR CDR3 went through a first round of RT-PCR. MiXCR was run by TCRdb on the multiplex PCR reads, yielding one entry per CDR3 protein. The data show about 720,000 distinct CDR3 sequences, approximately 16% seen once. Germline V lookup: CDR1 DFQATT, CDR2 SNEGSKA (reference sequence). With 4 bases clipped from V and 0 bases from J, the junction kept 11 bases outside the gene matches. The CDR3 has 17 residues. The source is a man aged 18 to 29 with Graves' hyperthyroidism. The V and J genes are TRBV20-1 and TRBJ2-7; TRBD2 matches 11 bases. Sequenced input: blood. DNA for the CDR3: TGCAGTGCTACAGGGACTAGCGGAAGGACGAGCTCCTACGAGCAGTACTTC. This gives the protein CSATGTSGRTSSYEQYF.